Each of the 28 T cell receptor beta chains below was sequenced from the same sample in a study of T cells expressing NK-cell markers. No DNA is given; TCRdb re-called the 5' RACE reads and lists each CDR3 protein once. Recorded for this sample: 150,000 to 170,000 distinct CDR3 sequences. Specimen: blood T cells: a sorted CD56 or NKG2C T cell subset, CD4+ or CD8+ T cells, or bulk PBMC T cells (not recorded which). These receptors all stem from a woman between 50 and 59 years old in good health.

V and J are TRBV7-9 and TRBJ2-1; TCRdb's D call of TRBD2 is untestable without DNA. The germline V gene encodes CDR1 SEHNR and CDR2 FQNEAQ (reference sequence). This CDR3 comprises 15 residues. The CDR3 sequence is CASSLGEGTYNEQFF.

The chain has TRBV7-3 and TRBJ2-2; lacking DNA, the TRBD2 call made by TCRdb goes unchecked. The CDR3 is 12 amino acids. Germline V gene data show CDR1 as SGHTA and CDR2 as FQGTGA. CDR3 residues: CASRRETGELFF.

The chain uses TRBV4-2 and TRBJ1-2. Germline V gene data show CDR1 as LGHNA and CDR2 as YNFKEQ. The CDR3 contains 14 residues. The CDR3 sequence: CASSQEGGIDGYTF.

The V gene is TRBV3-1, the J gene TRBJ2-1. This CDR3 is built from 14 residues. The germline CDR1 and CDR2 sequences are LGHDT and YNNKEL (reference sequence). This chain's CDR3 is CASSHTVSYNEQFF.

The genes are TRBV12-3 or TRBV12-4 and TRBJ2-3; TCRdb's D gene call, TRBD2, goes unchecked for lack of DNA. The CDR3 sequence is 16 residues long. This CDR3 is CASSLLEAGLTDTQYF.

The rearrangement uses TRBV4-1 and TRBJ2-5; TCRdb's D call, TRBD2, is unchecked because there is no DNA. Germline loops: CDR1 MGHRA, CDR2 YSYEKL. There are 15 residues in the CDR3. The CDR3 sequence is CASSRTSGGKQTQYF.

The rearrangement uses TRBV12-3 or TRBV12-4 and TRBJ1-5; TCRdb indicates TRBD1, and absent DNA this call remains unverified. The CDR3 contains 15 residues. This CDR3 reads CASSPSGRFNQPQHF.

CDR3 loop: CASSLGRERGETQYF. The chain couples TRBV27 to TRBJ2-5; the D call from TCRdb, TRBD2, cannot be confirmed without DNA. Germline V gene data show CDR1 as MNHEY and CDR2 as SMNVEV (reference sequence). This CDR3 has 15 residues.

This rearrangement joins TRBV12-3 or TRBV12-4 to TRBJ2-5. The CDR3 is made up of 14 amino acids. CDR3 residues: CASSLDVHQETQYF.

The chain joins TRBV9 to TRBJ1-4; absent DNA, TCRdb's TRBD1 call cannot be checked. The germline CDR1 and CDR2 sequences are SGDLS and YYNGEE. The CDR3 covers 15 residues. The CDR3 loop reads CASSFRDNINEKLFF.

The chain recombines TRBV5-1 with TRBJ2-3; checking the TCRdb D call of TRBD2 is not possible without DNA. Per germline, CDR1 SGHRS and CDR2 YFSETQ. The CDR3 sequence is 15 residues long. CDR3 sequence reads: CASNWLAGSTDTQYF.

The chain uses TRBV3-1 and TRBJ2-7; the D call from TCRdb, TRBD1, cannot be confirmed without DNA. Germline V gene sequence: CDR1 LGHDT, CDR2 YNNKEL (reference sequence). This CDR3 is 15 amino acids long. CDR3 sequence: CASSQAGGNPDQQYF.

V is TRBV4-1 and J is TRBJ1-5. This CDR3 region has 13 residues. Germline CDR1 reads MGHRA; CDR2 reads YSYEKL. CDR3 sequence reads: CASSGPANQPQHF.

The chain uses TRBV20-1 and TRBJ1-2; without DNA, the TCRdb call of TRBD1 cannot be checked. The CDR3 covers 15 residues. Germline V gives CDR1 DFQATT, CDR2 SNEGSKA (reference sequence). CDR3 region: CSAREISGTVYGYTF.

This chain uses TRBV30 with TRBJ2-1. The CDR3 loop spans 11 amino acids. The V gene's germline CDR1 is GTSNPN and CDR2 SVGIG (reference sequence). CDR3 residues: CAWSVGEEQFF.

The V gene is TRBV10-2, the J gene TRBJ1-5; TCRdb designates TRBD1, a call that cannot be tested without DNA. Germline CDR1 is WSHSY and CDR2 is SAAADI. The CDR3 consists of 13 residues. The CDR3 sequence: CASGEQGWQPQHF.

The chain is built from TRBV30 and TRBJ2-1; TCRdb designates TRBD1, a call that cannot be tested without DNA. The CDR3 runs 12 residues. From germline, CDR1 is GTSNPN and CDR2 SVGIG (reference sequence). CDR3 region: CAWSALSHEQFF.

This chain connects TRBV10-3 to TRBJ2-2. CDR3 size: 16 residues. CDR1 is ENHRY and CDR2 is SYGVKD in the germline V gene. The CDR3 sequence is CAISESLKANTGELFF.

The chain employs TRBV7-9 and TRBJ2-3; TCRdb's D call, TRBD1, is unchecked because there is no DNA. The CDR3 is 18 residues long. Germline V gene data show CDR1 as SEHNR and CDR2 as FQNEAQ (reference sequence). This CDR3 reads CASSASSGTTTGPDTQYF.

CDR3 region: CASSPIPSGYANTGELFF. This chain uses TRBV7-7 with TRBJ2-2; without DNA, the TCRdb call of TRBD2 cannot be checked. The CDR3 extends over 18 amino acids. Germline V CDR1 and CDR2: SSHAT, FNYEAQ (reference sequence).

CDR3: CASSLQLSDEQFF. This rearrangement joins TRBV27 to TRBJ2-1. Per germline, CDR1 MNHEY and CDR2 SMNVEV (reference sequence). The CDR3 contains 13 residues.

The rearrangement links TRBV12-3 or TRBV12-4 to TRBJ1-5; TCRdb's assignment of TRBD1 cannot be checked, as there is no DNA. The CDR3 loop spans 14 amino acids. The CDR3 spells CASRFGQGAQPQHF.

The chain carries TRBV24-1 and TRBJ2-7; the TRBD1 assignment by TCRdb is unverifiable without DNA. The CDR3 extends over 14 amino acids. Looked up from germline, CDR1 is KGHDR and CDR2 is SFDVKD. CDR3 amino acids: CATSGSRTDYEQYF.

The chain links TRBV11-2 to TRBJ2-1; TCRdb's D gene call, TRBD1, goes unchecked for lack of DNA. The CDR3 loop spans 13 amino acids. Looked up from germline, CDR1 is SGHAT and CDR2 is FQNNGV. CDR3 sequence: CASSPDSTDEQFF.

This chain's CDR3 is CASSPFIGETQYF. The gene calls are TRBV9 and TRBJ2-5. The CDR3 has 13 residues. The germline V gene encodes CDR1 SGDLS and CDR2 YYNGEE.

The chain has TRBV5-1 and TRBJ2-3; TCRdb's D call of TRBD2 is untestable without DNA. Germline CDR1 is SGHRS and CDR2 is YFSETQ. The CDR3 spans 16 residues. The CDR3 here is CASSFGTSGNTDTQYF.

The chain employs TRBV3-1 and TRBJ2-1; the TCRdb D gene call, TRBD2, has no DNA to confirm it. Germline V CDR1 and CDR2: LGHDT, YNNKEL (reference sequence). The CDR3 length is 14 residues. CDR3 sequence: CASSRGTSGSEQFF.

V is TRBV15 and J is TRBJ2-6; TCRdb returns TRBD1, unconfirmable since there is no DNA. Germline CDR1 reads LNHNV; CDR2 reads YYDKDF (reference sequence). The CDR3 covers 19 residues. CDR3 in amino acids: CATSEPGETMYSGANVLTF.